Below are 24 T cell receptor beta chains sequenced from a single sample in a study of blood T cell repertoires in COVID-19. TCRdb's table, derived via immunoSEQ multiplex PCR, lists solely in-frame clones and lacks some. The table has about 200,000 clones, around 84% seen once; the top ten hold around 19%. The source material was PBMCs or T cells enriched from blood (not recorded which). The receptors stem from a man between 35 and 55 years old who had recovered from COVID-19.

The chain uses TRBV7-8 and TRBJ1-2; TRBD1 agrees at 10 bases. The V and J ends lost 5 bases and 6 bases, in that order; junction bases with no gene match: 9. Germline lookup yields CDR1 SGHVS and CDR2 FQNEAQ. The CDR3 length is 15 residues. The CDR3 DNA sequence: TGTGCCAGCAGCGTAAAGACAGGGGGCGGCGATGGCTACACCTTC. Encoded protein: CASSVKTGGGDGYTF.

The rearrangement uses TRBV19 and TRBJ1-6; 9 bases align to TRBD1. V shed 6 bases, J shed 9 bases, and the junction held 6 bases outside the gene matches. CDR3 length: 14 residues. Per germline, CDR1 LNHDA and CDR2 SQIVND (reference sequence). CDR3 nucleotides: TGTGCCAGTAGCGGGACAGGGAACGGTTCACCCCTCCACTTT. It is translated as CASSGTGNGSPLHF. Drawing the rest from reference TRBV19 and TRBJ1-6, the complete variable domain is DGGITQSPKYLFRKEGQNVTLSCEQNLNHDAMYWYRQDPGQGLRLIYYSQIVNDFQKGDIAEGYSVSREKKESFPLTVTSAQKNPTAFYLCASSGTGNGSPLHFGNGTRLTVT.

This clone was found once. V gene TRBV15 combines with J gene TRBJ1-5; D possibly corresponds to TRBD1 (6 bases). The germline V and J ends were trimmed by 5 bases and 7 bases, with 15 bases remaining between them. Germline assignment: CDR1 LNHNV and CDR2 YYDKDF (reference sequence). The CDR3 length is 14 residues. The CDR3 nucleotides are TGTGCCACCAGCCCCGTGGGGGCCTGGCAGCCCCAGCATTTT. This encodes CATSPVGAWQPQHF.

The chain combines TRBV7-2 with TRBJ2-1; 8 positions match TRBD2. After removal of 5 bases from V and 5 bases from J, the junction contained 5 bases not matched to a gene. The CDR3 totals 14 residues. Germline values: CDR1 SGHTA, CDR2 FQGNSA. Written as DNA, the CDR3 is TGTGCCAGCAGCCGGGGGGGCGGCGACAATGAGCAGTTCTTC. It is translated as CASSRGGGDNEQFF.

J is TRBJ2-5 and V is TRBV15; a weak D match, TRBD2 (6 bases). CDR3 size: 15 residues. The V end was cut by 0 bases, the J end by 1 base, with 9 bases between. CDR1 and CDR2 (germline): LNHNV, YYDKDF (reference sequence). CDR3: CATSRDLGGQETQYF. The CDR3 DNA is TGTGCCACCAGCAGAGATCTCGGGGGCCAAGAGACCCAGTACTTC.

The rearrangement links TRBV15 to TRBJ2-7; weak D call: TRBD2 (6 bases). The V end lost 1 base, the J end lost 5 bases, and 24 bases lay between the germline ends. The V gene's germline CDR1 is LNHNV and CDR2 YYDKDF (reference sequence). This CDR3 is built from 18 residues. The CDR3 here is CATSRAVVPIGEVNEQYF. In nucleotides, the CDR3 is TGTGCCACCAGCAGAGCTGTCGTACCCATCGGGGAGGTCAACGAGCAGTACTTC.

The genes are TRBV28 and TRBJ1-5, with TRBD1 matching over 10 bases. With 6 bases clipped from V and 6 bases from J, the junction kept 5 bases outside the gene matches. CDR3 length equals 14 residues. The germline CDR1 and CDR2 sequences are MDHEN and SYDVKM. CDR3 protein: CASRGDRGGQPQHF. CDR3 coding DNA: TGTGCCAGCAGGGGGGACAGGGGCGGTCAGCCCCAGCATTTT.

J is TRBJ2-7 and V is TRBV11-1; tentatively, D is TRBD2 (6 bases). V was pared by 7 bases and J by 6 bases, with 16 bases between. The CDR3 consists of 13 residues. Per germline, CDR1 SGHAT and CDR2 FQDESV (reference sequence). CDR3 protein: CASTAGGAGEQYF. CDR3 in DNA: TGTGCCAGCACGGCCGGAGGGGCCGGCGAGCAGTACTTC. Looking up the rest from reference TRBV11-1 and TRBJ2-7 gives the full variable domain: EAEVAQSPRYKITEKSQAVAFWCDPISGHATLYWYRQILGQGPELLVQFQDESVVDDSQLPKDRFSAERLKGVDSTLKIQPAELGDSAMYLCASTAGGAGEQYFGPGTRLTVT.

The sample holds one count of this clone. V usage is TRBV11-2 and J usage is TRBJ2-1, with 8 bases lining up with TRBD2. The CDR3 has 16 amino acids. The V gene end was trimmed by 4 bases and the J gene end by 1 base; junction bases not matched to a gene: 6. From germline, CDR1 is SGHAT and CDR2 FQNNGV. DNA of the CDR3: TGTGCCAGCAGCTCTGTTAGCGGGGCGTCCTACAATGAGCAGTTCTTC. Translated, it gives CASSSVSGASYNEQFF. The whole variable domain, remainder taken from reference TRBV11-2 and TRBJ2-1, is EAGVAQSPRYKIIEKRQSVAFWCNPISGHATLYWYQQILGQGPKLLIQFQNNGVVDDSQLPKDRFSAERLKGVDSTLKIQPAKLEDSAVYLCASSSVSGASYNEQFFGPGTRLTVL.

This clone was seen only a few times. The chain couples TRBV7-2 to TRBJ1-1; D not resolved. The CDR3 contains 14 residues. Germline CDR1 and CDR2: SGHTA and FQGNSA. Deletions cut 6 bases from V and 5 bases from J, with 16 bases between. The DNA of the CDR3 is TGTGCCAGCAGAGCGAAGGGAGTAGGGACTGAAGCTTTCTTT. As protein: CASRAKGVGTEAFF.

The chain uses TRBV19 and TRBJ2-7; 10 bases are shared with TRBD2. Trimming removed 5 bases from V and 1 base from J; junction bases left unmatched: 5. The length of the CDR3 is 15 residues. The germline V gene has CDR1 LNHDA and CDR2 SQIVND (reference sequence). DNA for the CDR3: TGTGCCAGTAGTTTCAAACTAGCGGGGTCCTACGAGCAGTACTTC. Encoded protein: CASSFKLAGSYEQYF.

The chain employs TRBV20-1 and TRBJ2-1; unclear D gene. The CDR3 spans 10 residues. CDR1 is DFQATT, CDR2 SNEGSKA, per germline (reference sequence). V was clipped by 5 bases and J by 7 bases, with 6 bases between them. CDR3 loop: CSALENEQFF. The CDR3 coding sequence is TGCAGTGCTCTAGAGAATGAGCAGTTCTTC.

V is TRBV5-4 and J is TRBJ2-7; a possible D gene is TRBD2 (5 bases). CDR1 SGHNT and CDR2 YYREEE come from the germline V gene (reference sequence). V lost 7 bases to trimming and J lost 2 bases, with 13 bases between them. The CDR3 sequence is 13 residues long. The CDR3 reads CASSRKRTYEQYF. The CDR3, as DNA: TGTGCCAGCTCCCGCAAGCGGACCTACGAGCAGTACTTC.

The rearrangement joins TRBV19 to TRBJ1-5; 7 bases map to TRBD1. The V and J ends lost 11 bases and 12 bases, in that order; junction bases with no gene match: 13. The germline V gene has CDR1 LNHDA and CDR2 SQIVND (reference sequence). The CDR3 is made up of 12 amino acids. CDR3 DNA sequence: TGTGCCTCCCAATCCGGGACAGTCGGCCAGCATTTT. This gives the protein CASQSGTVGQHF.

The chain employs TRBV4-1 and TRBJ1-2; maybe TRBD1 (5 bases). Germline V CDR1 and CDR2: MGHRA, YSYEKL. Deletions cut 1 base from V and 8 bases from J, with 8 bases between. The CDR3 spans 12 residues. The DNA for the CDR3 is TGCGCCAGCAGCCAAGCCAGGGCCGGCTACACCTTC. Protein: CASSQARAGYTF.

The chain couples TRBV27 to TRBJ1-1; a weak D match, TRBD1 (6 bases). V was cut by 6 bases and J by 1 base, with 15 bases left in between. The CDR3 contains 15 residues. From germline, CDR1 is MNHEY and CDR2 SMNVEV (reference sequence). This CDR3 is CASRYWARGNTEAFF. The CDR3 bases are TGTGCCAGCAGATACTGGGCCAGGGGGAACACTGAAGCTTTCTTT.

This clone was detected a few times. The V gene is TRBV6-5, the J gene TRBJ1-4; D is ambiguous. The CDR3 has 13 residues. V was cut by 6 bases and J by 4 bases, with 9 bases left in between. Germline CDR1 reads MNHEY; CDR2 reads SVGAGI. As DNA, the CDR3 is TGTGCCAGCAGGGTTATCGGTAATGAAAAACTGTTTTTT. Residues: CASRVIGNEKLFF.

This chain uses TRBV7-2 with TRBJ1-1; D not certain. The V and J ends lost 5 bases and 6 bases respectively, with 13 bases between them. From germline, CDR1 is SGHTA and CDR2 FQGNSA. The CDR3 runs to 13 residues. The chain's CDR3 is CASSPYLSPEAFF. DNA of the CDR3: TGTGCCAGCAGCCCATATCTATCCCCTGAAGCTTTCTTT.

The CDR3: CASSLELAASYEQYF. CDR3 in DNA: TGCGCCAGCAGCTTGGAACTAGCGGCCTCCTACGAGCAGTACTTC. The V call is TRBV5-1, the J call TRBJ2-7; 8 bases align to TRBD2. The junction had 2 bases not matched to a gene; V was cut back by 0 bases and J by 0 bases. Per the germline V gene, CDR1 is SGHRS and CDR2 is YFSETQ. This CDR3 region has 15 residues.

The DNA for the CDR3 is TGTGCCAGCAGCCCTGGGGAGGGGCGATACTATGGCTACACCTTC. The encoded protein is CASSPGEGRYYGYTF. The chain couples TRBV5-4 to TRBJ1-2; weak D call: TRBD1 (5 bases). Between the trimmed V and J ends, which lost 4 bases and 3 bases, there was a span of 16 bases. Germline CDR1 reads SGHNT; CDR2 reads YYREEE (reference sequence). The CDR3 extends over 15 amino acids.

The V gene is TRBV19, the J gene TRBJ2-2; TRBD1 matches at 7 bases. Germline lookup yields CDR1 LNHDA and CDR2 SQIVND (reference sequence). Germline trimming cut 7 bases from V and 2 bases from J; bases unmatched to any gene: 7. CDR3 length equals 15 residues. The CDR3 DNA follows: TGTGCCAGTACTGACGGGACAGCCAACACCGGGGAGCTGTTTTTT. Residues: CASTDGTANTGELFF.

The chain combines TRBV5-4 with TRBJ2-1, with 9 bases fitting TRBD1. V trimming: 3 bases; J trimming: 8 bases; junction bases outside the gene matches: 6. CDR3 size: 14 residues. Germline lookup yields CDR1 SGHNT and CDR2 YYREEE (reference sequence). The CDR3 DNA sequence: TGTGCCAGCAGCTCGGGACAGGGTCACTATGAGCAGTTCTTC. Its translation: CASSSGQGHYEQFF.

As regards this clone: Other DNA sequences of this sample code for an identical CDR3. V and J are TRBV3-1 (or the pseudogene TRBV3-2) and TRBJ1-1; D may be TRBD1 (6 bases). With 0 bases removed from V and 1 base from J, the gap between germline ends came to 6 bases. This CDR3 comprises 14 residues. Germline V gives CDR1 LGHDT, CDR2 YNNKEL (reference sequence). CDR3 coding DNA: TGTGCCAGCAGCCAAGAACAGGGGAACACTGAAGCTTTCTTT. As protein: CASSQEQGNTEAFF.

V is TRBV3-1 (or the pseudogene TRBV3-2) and J is TRBJ2-3, with 7 positions matching TRBD1. The CDR3 has 16 amino acids. Trimming took 4 bases from V and 0 from J; bases not matched to a gene: 7. The germline V gene encodes CDR1 LGHDT and CDR2 YNNKEL (reference sequence). The CDR3 DNA reads TGTGCCAGCAGCCTTACAGGGGCAGGGAGCACAGATACGCAGTATTTT. It yields the protein CASSLTGAGSTDTQYF.